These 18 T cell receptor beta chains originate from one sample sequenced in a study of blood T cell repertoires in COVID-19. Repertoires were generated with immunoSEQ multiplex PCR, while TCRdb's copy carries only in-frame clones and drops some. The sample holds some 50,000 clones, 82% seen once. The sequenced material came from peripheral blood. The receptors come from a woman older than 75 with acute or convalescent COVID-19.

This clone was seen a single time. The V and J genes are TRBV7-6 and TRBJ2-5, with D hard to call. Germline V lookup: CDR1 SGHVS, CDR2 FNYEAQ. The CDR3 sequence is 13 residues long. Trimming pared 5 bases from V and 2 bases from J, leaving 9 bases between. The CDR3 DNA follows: TGTGCCAGCAGCACCGGGTTTCAAGAGACCCAGTACTTC. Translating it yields CASSTGFQETQYF.

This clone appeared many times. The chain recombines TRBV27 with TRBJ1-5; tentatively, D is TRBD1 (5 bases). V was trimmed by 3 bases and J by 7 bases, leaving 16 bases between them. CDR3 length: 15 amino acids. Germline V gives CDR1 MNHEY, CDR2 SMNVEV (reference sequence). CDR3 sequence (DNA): TGTGCCAGCAGTTTCCAAGGTGGGGCATTACAGCCCCAGCATTTT. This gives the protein CASSFQGGALQPQHF.

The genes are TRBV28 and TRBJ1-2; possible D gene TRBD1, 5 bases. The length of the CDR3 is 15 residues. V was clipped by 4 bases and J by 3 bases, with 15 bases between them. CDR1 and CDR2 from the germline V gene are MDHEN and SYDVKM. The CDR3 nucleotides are TGTGCCAGCAGTTGGGCGGGACCCACTGACTATGGCTACACCTTC. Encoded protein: CASSWAGPTDYGYTF.

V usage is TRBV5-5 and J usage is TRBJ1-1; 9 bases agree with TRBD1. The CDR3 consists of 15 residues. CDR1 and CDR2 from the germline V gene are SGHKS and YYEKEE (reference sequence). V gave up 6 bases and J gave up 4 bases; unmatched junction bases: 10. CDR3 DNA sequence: TGTGCCAGCAATATTCCGGACAGGGGAATCACTGAAGCTTTCTTT. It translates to CASNIPDRGITEAFF.

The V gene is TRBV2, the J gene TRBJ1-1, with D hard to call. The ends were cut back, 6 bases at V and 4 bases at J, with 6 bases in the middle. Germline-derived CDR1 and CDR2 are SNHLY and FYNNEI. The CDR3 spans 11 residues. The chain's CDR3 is CASRAGTEAFF. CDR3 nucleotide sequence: TGTGCCAGCAGAGCTGGCACTGAAGCTTTCTTT.

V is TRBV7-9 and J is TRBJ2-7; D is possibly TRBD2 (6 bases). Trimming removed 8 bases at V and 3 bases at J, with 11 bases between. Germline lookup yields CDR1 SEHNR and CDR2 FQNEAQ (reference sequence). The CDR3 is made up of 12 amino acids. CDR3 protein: CASGGLRYEQYF. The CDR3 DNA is TGTGCCAGCGGGGGACTTCGCTACGAGCAGTACTTC.

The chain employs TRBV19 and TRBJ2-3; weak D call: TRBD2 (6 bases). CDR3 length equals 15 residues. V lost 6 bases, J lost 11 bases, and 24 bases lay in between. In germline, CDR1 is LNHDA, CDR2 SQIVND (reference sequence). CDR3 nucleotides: TGTGCCAGTAGGGAACGGGAGCAGGTTGGTAGTGGGCAGTATTTT. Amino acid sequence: CASREREQVGSGQYF.

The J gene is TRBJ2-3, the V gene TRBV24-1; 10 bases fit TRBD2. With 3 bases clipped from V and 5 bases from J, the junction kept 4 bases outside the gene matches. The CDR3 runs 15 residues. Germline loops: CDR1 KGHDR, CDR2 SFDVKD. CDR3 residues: CATSDASGRGDTQYF. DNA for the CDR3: TGTGCCACCAGTGATGCTAGCGGGAGAGGAGATACGCAGTATTTT.

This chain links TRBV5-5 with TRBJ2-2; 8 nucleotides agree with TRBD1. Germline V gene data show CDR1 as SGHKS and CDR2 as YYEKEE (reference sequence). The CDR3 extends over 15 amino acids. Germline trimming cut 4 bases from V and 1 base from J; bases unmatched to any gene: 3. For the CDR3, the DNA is TGTGCCAGCAGCCCCGACAGGGGGAACACCGGGGAGCTGTTTTTT. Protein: CASSPDRGNTGELFF.

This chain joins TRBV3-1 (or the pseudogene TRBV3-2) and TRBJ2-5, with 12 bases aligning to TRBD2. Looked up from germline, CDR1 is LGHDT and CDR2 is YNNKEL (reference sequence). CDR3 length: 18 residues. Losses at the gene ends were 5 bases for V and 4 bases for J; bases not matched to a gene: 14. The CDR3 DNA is TGTGCCAGCAGCGACGGACTCCTAGCGGGAGGGCCGTCAGAGACCCAGTACTTC. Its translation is CASSDGLLAGGPSETQYF.

The DNA for the CDR3 is TGTGCCTATAGCGGGAGGGCCGAAGAGACCCAGTACTTC. Amino acids: CAYSGRAEETQYF. The chain has TRBV2 and TRBJ2-5; TRBD2 aligns across 11 bases. J lost 3 bases, V lost 11 bases, and 5 bases had no gene match. The CDR3 consists of 13 residues. Per the germline V gene, CDR1 is SNHLY and CDR2 is FYNNEI.

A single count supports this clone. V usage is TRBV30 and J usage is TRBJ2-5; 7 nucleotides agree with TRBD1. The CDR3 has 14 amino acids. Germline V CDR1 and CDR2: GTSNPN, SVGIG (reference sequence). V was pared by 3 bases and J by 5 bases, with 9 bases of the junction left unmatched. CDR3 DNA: TGTGCCTGGAGCGAGGGACAGTTAACGGAGACCCAGTACTTC. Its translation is CAWSEGQLTETQYF.

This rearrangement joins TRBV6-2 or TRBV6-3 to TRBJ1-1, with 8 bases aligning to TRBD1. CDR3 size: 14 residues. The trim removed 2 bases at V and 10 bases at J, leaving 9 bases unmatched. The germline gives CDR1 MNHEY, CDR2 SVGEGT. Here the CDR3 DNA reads TGTGCCAGCAGTTACACCACACAGGGGGTGGGAGCTTTCTTT. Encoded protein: CASSYTTQGVGAFF.

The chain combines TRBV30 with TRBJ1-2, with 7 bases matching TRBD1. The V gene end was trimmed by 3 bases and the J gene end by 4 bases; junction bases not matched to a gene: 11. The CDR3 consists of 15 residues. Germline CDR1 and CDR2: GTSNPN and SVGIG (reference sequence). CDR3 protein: CAWRVIQGSTYGYTF. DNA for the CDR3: TGTGCCTGGAGAGTAATACAGGGGTCGACCTATGGCTACACCTTC.

The CDR3 bases are TGTGCCAGCAGTCAATCTCCGGGATCTGGAAACACCATATATTTT. This translates into CASSQSPGSGNTIYF. The chain uses TRBV2 and TRBJ1-3; D is ambiguous. Germline-derived CDR1 and CDR2 are SNHLY and FYNNEI. The CDR3 has 15 residues. V shed 5 bases and J shed 1 base, with 12 bases lying between them. Combining the CDR3 with reference TRBV2 and TRBJ1-3 gives the whole variable domain EPEVTQTPSHQVTQMGQEVILRCVPISNHLYFYWYRQILGQKVEFLVSFYNNEISEKSEIFDDQFSVERPDGSNFTLKIRSTKLEDSAMYFCASSQSPGSGNTIYFGEGSWLTVV.

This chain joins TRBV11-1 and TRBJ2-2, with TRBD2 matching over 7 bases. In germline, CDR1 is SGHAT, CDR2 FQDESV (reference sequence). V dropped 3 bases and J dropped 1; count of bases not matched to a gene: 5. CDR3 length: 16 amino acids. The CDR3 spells CASSFGLVVNTGELFF. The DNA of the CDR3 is TGTGCCAGCAGCTTCGGACTAGTCGTGAACACCGGGGAGCTGTTTTTT.

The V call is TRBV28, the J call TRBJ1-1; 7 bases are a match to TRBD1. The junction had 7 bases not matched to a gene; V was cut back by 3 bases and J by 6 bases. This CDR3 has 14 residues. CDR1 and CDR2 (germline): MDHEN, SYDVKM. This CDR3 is CASSFLGQGAEAFF. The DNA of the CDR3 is TGTGCCAGCAGTTTCTTGGGCCAGGGGGCTGAAGCTTTCTTT.

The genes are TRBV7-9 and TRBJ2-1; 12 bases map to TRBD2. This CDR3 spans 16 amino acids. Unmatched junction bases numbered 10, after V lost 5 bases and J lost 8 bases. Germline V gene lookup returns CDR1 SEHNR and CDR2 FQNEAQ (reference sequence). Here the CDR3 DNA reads TGTGCCAGCAGCCCTATCCTGGGACTAGCGGGTCATGAGCAGTTCTTC. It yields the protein CASSPILGLAGHEQFF.